A single sample gave rise to the 5 T cell receptor beta chains below, sequenced in a study of blood T cells in healthy people across ages. Primers used in a second PCR of about 6 to 11 cycles were a sample-barcoded 5' primer and a J-beta primer mix. Each CDR3 protein is one row after TCRdb ran MiXCR on the 5' RACE reads. The sample consists of 700,000 to 800,000 distinct CDR3 sequences, more than 40% of them appearing once. The sequenced sample was blood. The receptors were sampled from a woman aged 55-70 years in good health.

The rearrangement joins TRBV12-3 or TRBV12-4 to TRBJ1-4; D possibly corresponds to TRBD1 (5 bases). The CDR3 is 16 residues long. The V and J ends lost 1 base and 7 bases respectively, with 16 bases between them. The CDR3 region has the DNA TGTGCCAGCAGTTTAGGTTCGGGGGGTAAGATTGAAAAACTGTTTTTT. Encoded protein: CASSLGSGGKIEKLFF.

The chain recombines TRBV7-6 with TRBJ2-1, with D hard to call. This CDR3 contains 13 residues. CDR1 is SGHVS and CDR2 is FNYEAQ in the germline V gene. The V end lost 6 bases, the J end lost 0 bases, and 6 bases lay between the germline ends. CDR3 protein: CASRVSSYNEQFF. For the CDR3, the DNA is TGTGCCAGCAGAGTGAGCTCCTACAATGAGCAGTTCTTC.

The chain links TRBV6-2 or TRBV6-3 to TRBJ1-5, with D unresolved. The CDR3 spans 15 residues. Trimming removed 7 bases from V and 0 bases from J, with 13 bases in between. The germline V gene encodes CDR1 MNHEY and CDR2 SVGEGT. The CDR3 loop reads CASKVGGNSNQPQHF. The CDR3 region has the DNA TGTGCCAGCAAAGTAGGAGGGAATAGCAATCAGCCCCAGCATTTT.

The chain joins TRBV7-2 to TRBJ2-5; TRBD2 agrees at 9 bases. Trimming at V came to 0 bases and at J to 4 bases, leaving 9 bases not matched to a gene. This CDR3 is 17 amino acids long. The germline V gene encodes CDR1 SGHTA and CDR2 FQGNSA. CDR3 amino acids: CASSLALAGVGGETQYF. DNA of the CDR3: TGTGCCAGCAGCTTAGCATTAGCGGGAGTAGGGGGAGAGACCCAGTACTTC.

This chain connects TRBV12-3 or TRBV12-4 to TRBJ2-6; no reliable D call. Trimming shortened V by 3 bases and J by 2 bases, and 5 bases separated the two germline ends. The CDR3 runs to 14 residues. The CDR3 reads CASSFTPGANVLTF. In DNA, the CDR3 is TGTGCCAGCAGTTTTACCCCTGGGGCCAACGTCCTGACTTTC.